Sequencing of this T cell receptor beta chain was carried out in a study of post-analysis software for immune sequencing data. Looking at the study overall: Multiple sclerosis in the patients followed relapsing-remitting, secondary progressive and progressive-relapsing courses.

As concerns this clonotype: Its specificity is unknown. The junction does not match germline at one end; this may be a read error.

Prepared libraries of TCR beta cDNA carried unique molecular identifiers. It was from about 0.98 to 11 million T cells that 500,000 to 600,000 cDNA molecules came. TCRdb redid the calling of the PCR reads with MiXCR, one entry per CDR3 protein. The sample includes 650,000 to 850,000 distinct CDR3 sequences, just over 45% of them seen just once. Study results and caveats: Compared with controls, patients showed significantly lower normalized Chao1 diversity. Strong same-batch co-clustering of samples appeared with F measure clustering. The five TRBV segments detected at higher frequency in patients than in controls included TRBV5-6, TRBV5-1 and TRBV20-1.

The germline CDR1 and CDR2 sequences are SQVTM and ANQGSEA. The CDR3 totals 14 residues. The source is a girl between 10 and 17 years old with multiple sclerosis. Material: blood. The chain couples TRBV29-1 to TRBJ2-7; D is unresolved. The CDR3 reads CSVKDRVNSYEQYF. CDR3 in DNA: TGCAGCGTTAAAGATCGAGTCAACTCCTACGAGCAGTACTTC.